The 31 T cell receptor beta chains presented below share a single source sample, sequenced in a study of early T cells in non-severe SARS-CoV-2 infection. TCRdb reprocessed the 5' RACE reads via MiXCR and lists one record per CDR3 protein. Of roughly 25,000 distinct CDR3 sequences listed, 5% to 6.5% are singletons. Material for sequencing was whole blood. All receptors derive from an adult who was a healthcare worker with PCR-confirmed SARS-CoV-2 infection or an uninfected control (not recorded which).

V usage is TRBV3-1 and J usage is TRBJ1-4; D not resolved. Deletions cut 4 bases from V and 5 bases from J, with 5 bases between. This CDR3 has 12 amino acids. Per the germline V gene, CDR1 is LGHDT and CDR2 is YNNKEL (reference sequence). The CDR3 bases are TGTGCCAGCAGCCCCCGGAATGAAAAACTGTTTTTT. Its translation is CASSPRNEKLFF.

The V and J genes are TRBV2 and TRBJ1-6; 8 bases agree with TRBD1. CDR1 and CDR2 from the germline V gene are SNHLY and FYNNEI. The CDR3 extends over 15 amino acids. Germline trimming cut 4 bases from V and 10 bases from J; bases unmatched to any gene: 9. CDR3 DNA sequence: TGTGCCAGCAGTGGATCAAGGACAGGGAGGTCACCCCTCCACTTT. Residues: CASSGSRTGRSPLHF.

This clonotype is labeled medium-sized. The V and J genes are TRBV7-8 and TRBJ2-7, with TRBD1 matching over 7 bases. The CDR3 runs to 13 residues. From germline, CDR1 is SGHVS and CDR2 FQNEAQ. V dropped 5 bases and J dropped 6; count of bases not matched to a gene: 7. CDR3 region: CASSRQGIAEQYF. Written as DNA, the CDR3 is TGTGCCAGCAGCCGACAGGGTATTGCCGAGCAGTACTTC.

Ten or more counts support this clonotype. In DNA form, the CDR3 reads TGTGCCAGCAGTTTGCGCAGGGCTGGAAACACCATATATTTT. Amino acids: CASSLRRAGNTIYF. The chain employs TRBV27 and TRBJ1-3, with D possibly TRBD1 on 5 matching bases. The CDR3 has 14 residues. V shed 3 bases and J shed 2 bases, with 8 bases lying between them. The germline gives CDR1 MNHEY, CDR2 SMNVEV (reference sequence).

This clonotype was detected many times. This sequence joins TRBV6-2 or TRBV6-3 and TRBJ1-1; D is undetermined. Trimming stripped 7 bases from V and 7 bases from J, with 16 bases between. The germline V gene encodes CDR1 MNHEY and CDR2 SVGEGT. The CDR3 is 13 amino acids. The CDR3 region is CASIRRRSLEAFF. CDR3 coding DNA: TGTGCCAGCATTCGCCGACGCAGTCTTGAAGCTTTCTTT.

This clonotype showed up many times. The V call is TRBV27, the J call TRBJ2-3; tentatively, D is TRBD1 or TRBD2 (5 bases each). Germline CDR1 and CDR2: MNHEY and SMNVEV (reference sequence). This CDR3 is built from 16 residues. V gave up 8 bases and J gave up 8 bases, with 26 bases separating them. Here the CDR3 reads CASLISGTGSARTQYF. The CDR3 nucleotides are TGTGCCAGCCTCATATCGGGGACCGGGTCCGCCCGTACGCAGTATTTT.

This clonotype was recorded at least ten times. The V call is TRBV5-1, the J call TRBJ2-1; D is uncertain. Germline CDR1 SGHRS, CDR2 YFSETQ. Trimming removed 0 bases from V and 2 bases from J, with 9 bases in between. This CDR3 spans 15 amino acids. The CDR3 DNA reads TGCGCCAGCAGCTTGGACCCAAGCCCCTACAATGAGCAGTTCTTC. This codes for CASSLDPSPYNEQFF.

This clonotype was counted ten times or more. Mismatch with germline at one junction end may stem from a read error. The chain is built from TRBV7-7 and TRBJ2-4; D may be TRBD1 (5 bases). Germline values: CDR1 SSHAT, CDR2 FNYEAQ (reference sequence). The CDR3 consists of 12 residues. CDR3 DNA: TGTGCTAGCAGGGTAGAGGTCACCACTCAGTACTTC. Protein product: CASRVEVTTQYF.

This clonotype came up many times. The chain joins TRBV16 to TRBJ1-1; D is undetermined. V lost 2 bases and J lost 3, with 7 bases in between. The V gene's germline CDR1 is KGHSY and CDR2 FQNENV. This CDR3 has 13 amino acids. This chain's CDR3 is CASSQGRHTEAFF. DNA of the CDR3: TGTGCCAGCAGCCAAGGACGGCACACTGAAGCTTTCTTT.

This clonotype was seen at least ten times. The rearrangement uses TRBV5-1 and TRBJ1-5; D perhaps matches TRBD1 (5 bases). Germline V gives CDR1 SGHRS, CDR2 YFSETQ. The V gene lost 4 bases and the J gene lost 4 bases, with 18 bases spanning the gap. The CDR3 consists of 16 residues. The CDR3 DNA follows: TGCGCCAGCAGCAGAGACTCCGGGACCGGGAATCAGCCCCAGCATTTT. This codes for CASSRDSGTGNQPQHF.

This clonotype was recorded many times. The CDR3 DNA sequence: TGTGCCAGCAGCCCCTCACAGGGGGCTCACCAAGAGACCCAGTACTTC. It is translated as CASSPSQGAHQETQYF. The rearrangement uses TRBV7-8 and TRBJ2-5; 9 nucleotides agree with TRBD1. The germline gives CDR1 SGHVS, CDR2 FQNEAQ. The V and J ends lost 5 bases and 0 bases, in that order; junction bases with no gene match: 7. This CDR3 spans 16 amino acids. The full variable domain, in which reference TRBV7-8 and TRBJ2-5 provide the parts outside the CDR3, is GAGVSQSPRYKVAKRGQDVALRCDPISGHVSLFWYQQALGQGPEFLTYFQNEAQLDKSGLPSDRFFAERPEGSVSTLKIQRTQQEDSAVYLCASSPSQGAHQETQYFGPGTRLLVL.

In its sample, this clonotype was seen many times. The gene calls are TRBV11-3 and TRBJ1-1; no clear D gene. The V end lost 5 bases, the J end lost 5 bases, and 12 bases lay between the germline ends. Germline values: CDR1 SGHNT, CDR2 YENEEA. This CDR3 region has 13 residues. Here the CDR3 DNA reads TGTGCCAGCAGCCCCCGGGGAGGGACTGAAGCTTTCTTT. Translated, it gives CASSPRGGTEAFF.

The genes are TRBV19 and TRBJ2-1, with D perhaps matching TRBD1 (5 bases). The germline V and J ends were trimmed by 4 bases and 1 base, with 14 bases remaining between them. The CDR3 covers 16 residues. Germline CDR1 LNHDA, CDR2 SQIVND (reference sequence). The DNA of the CDR3 is TGTGCCAGTAGTAGGGAAGGGGTGACTTCCTACAATGAGCAGTTCTTC. The encoded protein is CASSREGVTSYNEQFF.

The rearrangement links TRBV11-3 to TRBJ2-2; unclear D gene. The CDR3 is 13 residues long. CDR1 and CDR2 (germline): SGHNT, YENEEA. Trimming left V 5 bases short and J 3 bases short, with 7 bases between. The CDR3 sequence is CASSPRDTGELFF. CDR3 nucleotide sequence: TGTGCCAGCAGCCCGCGAGACACCGGGGAGCTGTTTTTT.

The table lists this clonotype with a few counts. The CDR3 spells CSARTGTGFNQPQHF. The CDR3, as DNA: TGCAGTGCTAGAACCGGGACAGGCTTTAATCAGCCCCAGCATTTT. V and J are TRBV20-1 and TRBJ1-5, with TRBD1 matching 8 bases. The CDR3 length is 15 residues. Per germline, CDR1 DFQATT and CDR2 SNEGSKA (reference sequence). J gave up 4 bases and V 2 bases, and 7 bases lay outside the gene matches.

This clonotype was counted ten times or more. The rearrangement links TRBV10-3 to TRBJ1-6; 8 positions match TRBD1. With 3 bases clipped from V and 5 bases from J, the junction kept 3 bases outside the gene matches. Germline V gene sequence: CDR1 ENHRY, CDR2 SYGVKD. CDR3 length: 15 amino acids. CDR3 protein: CAISDLGQDNSPLHF. CDR3 nucleotide sequence: TGTGCCATCAGTGACCTGGGACAGGATAATTCACCCCTCCACTTT.

A few counts support this clonotype. The chain carries TRBV18 and TRBJ1-5; TRBD1 is a possible D gene (6 bases). The germline V and J ends were trimmed by 2 bases and 3 bases, with 8 bases remaining between them. This CDR3 has 14 amino acids. Germline CDR1 is KGHSH and CDR2 is LQKENI. For the CDR3, the DNA is TGTGCCAGCTCACCAAACAGGGACAATCAGCCCCAGCATTTT. Amino acids: CASSPNRDNQPQHF.

This clonotype was seen many times. This chain connects TRBV27 to TRBJ1-4; TRBD1 matches at 7 bases. This CDR3 region has 18 residues. The trim removed 0 bases at V and 10 bases at J, leaving 17 bases unmatched. The germline V gene has CDR1 MNHEY and CDR2 SMNVEV (reference sequence). CDR3 amino acids: CASSLSNNVQGGRGKLFF. CDR3 nucleotide sequence: TGTGCCAGCAGTTTATCGAACAACGTTCAGGGGGGACGAGGAAAACTGTTTTTT.

The chain combines TRBV4-1 with TRBJ1-3; possible D gene TRBD1, 5 bases. Germline V CDR1 and CDR2: MGHRA, YSYEKL. V gave up 3 bases and J gave up 4 bases, with 10 bases separating them. The CDR3 sequence is 14 residues long. The CDR3 sequence is CASSQGRRGNTIYF. The CDR3 coding sequence is TGCGCCAGCAGCCAGGGACGAAGAGGAAACACCATATATTTT.

This clonotype showed up many times. This chain joins TRBV11-3 and TRBJ2-2; 7 bases agree with TRBD2. CDR1 and CDR2 from the germline V gene are SGHNT and YENEEA. The V gene end was trimmed by 5 bases and the J gene end by 6 bases; junction bases not matched to a gene: 6. CDR3 length equals 14 residues. CDR3 in DNA: TGTGCCAGCAGCATTGGGGGGGTGGCCGGGGAGCTGTTTTTT. This sequence encodes CASSIGGVAGELFF.

This clonotype has ten or more counts. The chain employs TRBV24-1 and TRBJ2-7; the D is unclear. This CDR3 comprises 16 residues. V was clipped by 0 bases and J by 3 bases, with 14 bases between them. Germline-derived CDR1 and CDR2 are KGHDR and SFDVKD. In DNA, the CDR3 is TGTGCCACCAGTGATTTGACAACACCCTCCAACTACGAGCAGTACTTC. Translation gives CATSDLTTPSNYEQYF.

The chain links TRBV14 to TRBJ1-4, with 7 bases lining up with TRBD1. The J segment lost 6 bases and the V segment lost 5 bases, leaving 9 bases of the junction unmatched. Germline V CDR1 and CDR2: SGHDN, FVKESK. The CDR3 has 15 amino acids. The CDR3 bases are TGTGCCAGCAGCGACAGGGTCCGGGGTCATGAAAAACTGTTTTTT. Amino acids: CASSDRVRGHEKLFF.

This clonotype came up a few times. The chain joins TRBV7-6 to TRBJ1-2; TRBD1 is a possible D gene (5 bases). The V gene lost 5 bases and the J gene lost 7 bases, with 14 bases spanning the gap. This CDR3 is built from 13 residues. Germline V CDR1 and CDR2: SGHVS, FNYEAQ. DNA for the CDR3: TGTGCCAGCAGCCGAGAAGCGGGGGGTGGCTACACCTTC. This gives the protein CASSREAGGGYTF.

This clonotype was detected many times. V is TRBV7-9 and J is TRBJ2-3; 10 nucleotides align to TRBD2. Germline CDR1 reads SEHNR; CDR2 reads FQNEAQ (reference sequence). The CDR3 runs 21 residues. Trimming cost V 1 base and J 1 base; bases outside gene matches: 17. The CDR3 bases are TGTGCCAGCAGCTTAGGGTCCCTAGCGGGGGACCTCCGAGGGGGCACAGATACGCAGTATTTT. This gives the protein CASSLGSLAGDLRGGTDTQYF.

This clonotype was picked up a small number of times. The genes are TRBV6-2 or TRBV6-3 and TRBJ1-5, with 7 bases identical to TRBD1. The CDR3 has 15 residues. The ends lost 6 bases at V and 0 bases at J; junction bases unmatched: 5. Germline CDR1 and CDR2: MNHEY and SVGEGT. The CDR3 spells CASSVRDSSNQPQHF. The CDR3 bases are TGTGCCAGCAGCGTCCGGGACAGTAGCAATCAGCCCCAGCATTTT.

The V gene is TRBV12-3 or TRBV12-4, the J gene TRBJ2-6, with D hard to call. CDR3 length: 15 amino acids. Trimming removed 5 bases from V and 0 bases from J, with 8 bases in between. CDR3 DNA sequence: TGTGCCAGCAGTACTACATCCTCTGGGGCCAACGTCCTGACTTTC. Its protein product is CASSTTSSGANVLTF.

In this sample, this clonotype turned up a few times. V usage is TRBV24-1 and J usage is TRBJ2-3, with D possibly TRBD2 on 6 matching bases. V lost 9 bases and J lost 0, with 12 bases in between. Germline V lookup: CDR1 KGHDR, CDR2 SFDVKD. The CDR3 contains 14 residues. The CDR3 DNA sequence: TGTGCCACCCGGGGGAAGACTAGCACAGATACGCAGTATTTT. Protein sequence: CATRGKTSTDTQYF.

There are many counts of this clonotype. The V gene is TRBV5-5, the J gene TRBJ1-2; D may be TRBD1 (5 bases). There are 12 residues in the CDR3. Trimming cost V 7 bases and J 9 bases, with 16 bases left between them. Germline CDR1 SGHKS, CDR2 YYEKEE (reference sequence). CDR3 amino acids: CASSKTQDSYTF. The CDR3 nucleotides read TGTGCCAGCTCCAAGACACAGGATAGCTACACCTTC.

This clonotype was detected many times. J is TRBJ2-1 and V is TRBV7-9, with D tentatively TRBD1 (6 bases). The CDR3 extends over 15 amino acids. Between the trimmed V and J ends, which lost 5 bases and 4 bases, there was a span of 15 bases. CDR1 is SEHNR and CDR2 is FQNEAQ in the germline V gene (reference sequence). The CDR3 reads CASSQGPPPYNEQFF. The CDR3 bases are TGTGCCAGCAGCCAGGGGCCACCCCCTTACAATGAGCAGTTCTTC.

This clonotype came up many times. The gene calls are TRBV27 and TRBJ2-1; D gene ambiguous. The CDR3 sequence is 18 residues long. In germline, CDR1 is MNHEY, CDR2 SMNVEV (reference sequence). Trimming took 4 bases from V and 4 from J, leaving 23 bases between them. The CDR3: CASSSTITGSGPYNEQFF. CDR3 DNA sequence: TGTGCCAGCAGTTCGACAATTACCGGGTCAGGCCCATACAATGAGCAGTTCTTC.

This clonotype was picked up many times. CDR3 sequence: CASSRTGGGYNEQFF. CDR3 nucleotide sequence: TGTGCCAGCAGCCGGACAGGGGGCGGGTACAATGAGCAGTTCTTC. The V and J genes are TRBV5-6 and TRBJ2-1; TRBD1 agrees at 11 bases. The germline V gene encodes CDR1 SGHDT and CDR2 YYEEEE. The CDR3 extends over 15 amino acids. V gave up 4 bases and J gave up 4 bases; unmatched junction bases: 4.